A single sample gave rise to the 2 T cell receptor beta chains below, sequenced in a study of technical replicates of blood from several donors. Only in-frame clones appear in the TCRdb table, and some are missing; sequencing was by immunoSEQ multiplex PCR. Of about 80,000 clones listed, 89% are singletons. Sequencing was performed on T cells isolated from PBMCs. The receptors were gathered from a human donor in good health.

J is TRBJ1-2 and V is TRBV2, with TRBD1 matching over 8 bases. The CDR3 extends over 14 amino acids. Germline V gene data show CDR1 as SNHLY and CDR2 as FYNNEI. The trim removed 6 bases at V and 4 bases at J, leaving 7 bases unmatched. CDR3 bases: TGTGCCAGCAGAGAACCGGGACAGGTCTATGGCTACACCTTC. Its translation is CASREPGQVYGYTF.

The chain employs TRBV7-9 and TRBJ1-1; 7 bases map to TRBD1. V lost 3 bases, J lost 5 bases, and 3 bases stayed unmatched. The CDR3 covers 13 residues. The germline V gene encodes CDR1 SEHNR and CDR2 FQNEAQ (reference sequence). The CDR3 DNA reads TGTGCCAGCAGCTTTGACAGGGTGACTGAAGCTTTCTTT. Its translation is CASSFDRVTEAFF.